This TCR beta chain was found in a study of T cell changes during pregnancy in multiple sclerosis (dated by TCRdb to the late 2010s). Regarding the study in general: In women with multiple sclerosis, the researchers looked at how the T cell repertoire shifted as pregnancy progressed.

For this clone: It lacks a known antigen. The record has no base qualities; no much larger clone is one base away.

Reading from cysteine to phenylalanine, the CDR3 counts 14 amino acids. The sequence is cut down to CDR3 DNA, 42 bases in frame from base 1. Taken from the germline V gene (reference sequence), the CDR1 and CDR2 loops are LNHDA and SQIVND. Trimming removed 6 bases from V and 4 bases from J, leaving 16 bases between the germline ends. Library generation was performed with the immunoSEQ multiplex PCR assay. Entries here come from immuneACCESS through TCRdb and include only in-frame sequences with V and J called. Some clones fail to appear in such tables; in the studies checked, an unresolved V gene covers under half of the shortfall, and the cause of the remainder is unknown. This sample holds over 25,000 clones; about 89% were observed only once. The top ten hold 5% to 7.5% of the sample.

The input for sequencing was CD8+ T cells from peripheral blood mononuclear cells, taken before pregnancy. The clonotype originates from a female donor with multiple sclerosis, enrolled in a pregnancy study. Recombination joined TRBV19 with TRBJ2-7; TRBD1 is a weak D gene call, 6 bases matching. CDR3 protein: CASSPRRGGYEQYF. In nucleotides, the sequence is TGTGCCAGTAGCCCCCGCAGGGGTGGGTACGAGCAGTACTTC. Reference TRBV19 and TRBJ2-7 proteins supply the regions before and after the CDR3; the full variable domain is: DGGITQSPKYLFRKEGQNVTLSCEQNLNHDAMYWYRQDPGQGLRLIYYSQIVNDFQKGDIAEGYSVSREKKESFPLTVTSAQKNPTAFYLCASSPRRGGYEQYFGPGTRLTVT.